A selection of T cell receptor beta chains follows, all from one sample in a study of cytotoxic CD8 clonotypes in ibrutinib-treated CLL. Generated by immunoSEQ multiplex PCR, the TCRdb table keeps only in-frame clones and is missing some. Of 200,000 or so clones in the sample, just under 80% were seen once. Sequencing was performed on PBMCs, taken after 12 months of ibrutinib treatment. Source of these receptors: a human donor with chronic lymphocytic leukemia. Each CDR3 is given with its conserved first and last residue. Each record gives: clone size, CDR3 length, J gene, D gene, V gene, CDR3 DNA, CDR3 protein. D genes are given only for firm matches. Where a row states a size, it is once, few, many or the class of an expanded clone; other rows omit it.

size: .; length: 12; J: TRBJ2-4; D: .; V: TRBV30; DNA: TGTGCCTGGAGTGCCCCGACAGACATTCAGTACTTC; CDR3: CAWSAPTDIQYF
size: .; length: 13; J: TRBJ2-1; D: TRBD1; V: TRBV6-5; DNA: TGTGCCAGCATGGCAGGGGGTGGAGATGAGCAGTTCTTC; CDR3: CASMAGGGDEQFF
size: .; length: 13; J: TRBJ2-7; D: .; V: TRBV10-1; DNA: TGCGCCAGCAGTGAGGATGCCGACTACGAGCAGTACTTC; CDR3: CASSEDADYEQYF
size: few; length: 12; J: TRBJ1-6; D: .; V: TRBV11-2; DNA: TGTGCCAGCATGGAGGGAGTATCACCCCTCCACTTT; CDR3: CASMEGVSPLHF
size: .; length: 13; J: TRBJ2-2; D: .; V: TRBV6-4; DNA: TGTGCCAGCAGACGACAGAACACCGGGGAGCTGTTTTTT; CDR3: CASRRQNTGELFF
size: .; length: 15; J: TRBJ2-2; D: TRBD2; V: TRBV6-5; DNA: TGTGCCAGCAGACCCGGGACTAGTTTGTACGGGGAGCTGTTTTTT; CDR3: CASRPGTSLYGELFF
size: .; length: 13; J: TRBJ2-7; D: .; V: TRBV2; DNA: TGTGCCAGCAGTGACGGGACATTCTACGAGCAGTACTTC; CDR3: CASSDGTFYEQYF
size: .; length: 15; J: TRBJ1-5; D: .; V: TRBV6-1; DNA: TGTGCCAGCAGAAGTTCAGGGAACCCCTATCAGCCCCAGCATTTT; CDR3: CASRSSGNPYQPQHF
size: .; length: 14; J: TRBJ2-7; D: .; V: TRBV25-1; DNA: TGTGCCAGCAGTGGCGTTAACCCCTCAGGCGAGCAGTACTTC; CDR3: CASSGVNPSGEQYF
size: .; length: 15; J: TRBJ1-2; D: .; V: TRBV9; DNA: TGTGCCAGCAGCGTAGCCAGGGACATATACTATGGCTACACCTTC; CDR3: CASSVARDIYYGYTF
size: .; length: 18; J: TRBJ2-2; D: TRBD2; V: TRBV7-6; DNA: TGTGCCAGCAGCTTAGTTCGTCTAGCGGGAGGGCCGGCCGGGGAGCTGTTTTTT; CDR3: CASSLVRLAGGPAGELFF
size: once; length: 13; J: TRBJ1-1; D: .; V: TRBV11-2; DNA: TGTGCCAGCAGCTTAGAGGGGAACACTGAAGCTTTCTTT; CDR3: CASSLEGNTEAFF
size: .; length: 16; J: TRBJ2-5; D: TRBD2; V: TRBV5-4; DNA: TGTGCCAGCAGCTTGGCCAGCGCGGGAGATAGGGAGACCCAGTACTTC; CDR3: CASSLASAGDRETQYF
size: .; length: 14; J: TRBJ1-4; D: .; V: TRBV7-6; DNA: TGTGCCAGCAGCTTTAATTCAGGCGGCGAAAAACTGTTTTTT; CDR3: CASSFNSGGEKLFF
size: .; length: 14; J: TRBJ2-7; D: TRBD2; V: TRBV6-5; DNA: TGTGCCAGCAGCTTCACTAGCGAACCCTACGAGCAGTACTTC; CDR3: CASSFTSEPYEQYF